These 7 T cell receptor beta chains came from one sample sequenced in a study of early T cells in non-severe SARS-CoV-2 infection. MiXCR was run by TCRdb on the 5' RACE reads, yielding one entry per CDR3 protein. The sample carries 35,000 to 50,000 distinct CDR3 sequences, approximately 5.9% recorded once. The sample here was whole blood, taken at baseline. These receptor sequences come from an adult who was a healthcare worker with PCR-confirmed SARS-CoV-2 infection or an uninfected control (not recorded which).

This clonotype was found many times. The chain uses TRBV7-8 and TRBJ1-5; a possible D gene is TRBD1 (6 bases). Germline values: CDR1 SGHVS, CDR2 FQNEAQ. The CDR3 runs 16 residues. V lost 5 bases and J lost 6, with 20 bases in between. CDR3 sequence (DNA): TGTGCCAGCAGCCCCACAGGGCGCTTACTGCGTCAGCCCCAGCATTTT. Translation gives CASSPTGRLLRQPQHF.

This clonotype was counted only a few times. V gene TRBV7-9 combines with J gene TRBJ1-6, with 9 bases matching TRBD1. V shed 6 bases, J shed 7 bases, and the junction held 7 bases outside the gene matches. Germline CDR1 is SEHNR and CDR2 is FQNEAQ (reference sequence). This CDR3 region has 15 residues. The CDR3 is CASSRGTGHNSPLHF. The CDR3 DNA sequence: TGTGCCAGCAGTCGTGGGACAGGGCACAATTCACCCCTCCACTTT.

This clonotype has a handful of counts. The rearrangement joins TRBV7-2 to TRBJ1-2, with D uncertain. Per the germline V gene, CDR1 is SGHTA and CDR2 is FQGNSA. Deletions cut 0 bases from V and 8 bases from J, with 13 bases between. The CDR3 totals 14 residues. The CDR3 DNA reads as TGTGCCAGCAGCTTAGCAAGGATGTCGCTCGGCTACACCTTC. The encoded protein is CASSLARMSLGYTF.

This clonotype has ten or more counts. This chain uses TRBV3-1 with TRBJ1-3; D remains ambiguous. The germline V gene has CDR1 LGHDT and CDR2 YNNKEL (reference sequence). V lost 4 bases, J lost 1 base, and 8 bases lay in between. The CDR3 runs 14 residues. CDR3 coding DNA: TGTGCCAGCAGCCTCCTTGGTTCTGGAAACACCATATATTTT. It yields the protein CASSLLGSGNTIYF.

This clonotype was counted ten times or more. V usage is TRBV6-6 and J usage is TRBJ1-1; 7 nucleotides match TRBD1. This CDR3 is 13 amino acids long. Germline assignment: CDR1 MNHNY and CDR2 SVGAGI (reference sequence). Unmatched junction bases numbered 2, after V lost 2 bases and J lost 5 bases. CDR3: CASSYQTGTEAFF. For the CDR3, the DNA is TGTGCCAGCAGTTACCAGACAGGGACTGAAGCTTTCTTT.

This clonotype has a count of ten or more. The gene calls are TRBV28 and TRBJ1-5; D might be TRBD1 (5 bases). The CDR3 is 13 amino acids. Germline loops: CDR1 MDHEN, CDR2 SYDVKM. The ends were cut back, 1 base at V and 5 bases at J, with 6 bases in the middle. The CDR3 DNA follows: TGTGCCAGCAGTTTATCGGGGGATCAGCCCCAGCATTTT. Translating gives CASSLSGDQPQHF.

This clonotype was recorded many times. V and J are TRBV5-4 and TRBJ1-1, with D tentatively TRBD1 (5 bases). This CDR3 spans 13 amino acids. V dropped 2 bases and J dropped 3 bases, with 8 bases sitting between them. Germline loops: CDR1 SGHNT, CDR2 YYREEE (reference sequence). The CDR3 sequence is CASSFRQHTEAFF. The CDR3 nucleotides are TGTGCCAGCAGCTTTAGACAGCACACTGAAGCTTTCTTT.